This T cell receptor beta chain originates from a study of Graves' ophthalmopathy and Graves' hyperthyroidism. Investigators amplified TCR beta CDR3 regions from RNA transcripts. Second-round multiplex PCR came after a first-round RT-PCR that employed HTBI primers. Each CDR3 protein is one row after TCRdb ran MiXCR on the multiplex PCR reads. There are 650,000 to 900,000 distinct CDR3 sequences in the sample; 40% occur only once, and about 40% lies in the top ten. Findings and caveats of the study: Most thyroid clonotypes expanded beyond 0.001 frequency were also found in blood. Progression of ophthalmopathy was predicted by the model with less than 71% sensitivity and about 72% specificity.

Only a few counts were recorded for this clonotype. Its antigen is unknown. The PBMCs originated from around 11 ml of fresh peripheral blood. V lost 5 bases to trimming and J lost 3 bases, with 17 bases between them. Germline V gene sequence: CDR1 SGHTA, CDR2 FQGNSA. The CDR3 loop spans 15 amino acids. The chain links TRBV7-2 to TRBJ2-7, with D unresolved. The sequence came from an adult man with Graves' ophthalmopathy. Sequenced sample: peripheral blood. CDR3 nucleotide sequence: TGTGCCAGCAGCCAAGGGCCAGCCCTTGACTACGAGCAGTACTTC. It codes for CASSQGPALDYEQYF.